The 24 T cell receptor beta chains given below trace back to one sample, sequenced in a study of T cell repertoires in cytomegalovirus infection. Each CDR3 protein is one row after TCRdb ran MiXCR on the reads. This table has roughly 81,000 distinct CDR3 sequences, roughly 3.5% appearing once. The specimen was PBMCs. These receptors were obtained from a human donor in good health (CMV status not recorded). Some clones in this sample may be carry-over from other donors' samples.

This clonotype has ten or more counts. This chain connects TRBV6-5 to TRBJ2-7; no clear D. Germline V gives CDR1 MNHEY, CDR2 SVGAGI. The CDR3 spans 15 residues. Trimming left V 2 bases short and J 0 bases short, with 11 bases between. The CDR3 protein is CASSYSPEISYEQYF. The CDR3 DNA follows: TGTGCCAGCAGTTACAGTCCTGAGATCTCCTACGAGCAGTACTTC.

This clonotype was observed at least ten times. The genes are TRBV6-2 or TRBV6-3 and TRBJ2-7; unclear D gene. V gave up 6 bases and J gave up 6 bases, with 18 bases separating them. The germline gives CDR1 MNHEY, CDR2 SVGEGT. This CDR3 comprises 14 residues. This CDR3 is CASRTGHKMAEQYF. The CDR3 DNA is TGTGCCAGCAGGACGGGCCATAAAATGGCCGAGCAGTACTTC.

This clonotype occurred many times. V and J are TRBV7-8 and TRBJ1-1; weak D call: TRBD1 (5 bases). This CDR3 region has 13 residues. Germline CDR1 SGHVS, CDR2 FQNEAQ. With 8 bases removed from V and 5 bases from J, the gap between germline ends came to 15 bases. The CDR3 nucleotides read TGTGCCAGCGATCGGGGGGGAACGACTGAAGCTTTCTTT. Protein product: CASDRGGTTEAFF.

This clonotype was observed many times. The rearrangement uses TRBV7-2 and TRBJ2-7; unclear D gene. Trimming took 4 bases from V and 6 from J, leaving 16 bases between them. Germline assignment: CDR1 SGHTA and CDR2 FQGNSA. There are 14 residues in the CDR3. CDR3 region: CASSSYLETSEQYF. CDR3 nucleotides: TGTGCCAGCAGCTCCTACCTGGAAACTTCCGAGCAGTACTTC.

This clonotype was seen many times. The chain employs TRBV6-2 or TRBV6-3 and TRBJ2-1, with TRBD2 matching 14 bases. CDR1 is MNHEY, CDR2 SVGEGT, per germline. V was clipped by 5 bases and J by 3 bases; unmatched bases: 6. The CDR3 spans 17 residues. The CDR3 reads CASSPQGLAGVYNEQFF. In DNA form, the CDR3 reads TGTGCCAGCAGTCCCCAGGGACTAGCGGGGGTCTACAATGAGCAGTTCTTC.

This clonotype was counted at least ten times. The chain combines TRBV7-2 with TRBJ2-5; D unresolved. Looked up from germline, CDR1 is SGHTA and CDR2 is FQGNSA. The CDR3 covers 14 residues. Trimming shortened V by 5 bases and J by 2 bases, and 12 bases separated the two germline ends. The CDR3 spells CASSPLSVQETQYF. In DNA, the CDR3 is TGTGCCAGCAGCCCCCTCAGTGTTCAAGAGACCCAGTACTTC.

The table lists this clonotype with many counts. In nucleotides, the CDR3 is TGTGCCAGCAGCTCGACAGGGAGTAGGTCACCCCTCCACTTT. Translation: CASSSTGSRSPLHF. The chain combines TRBV7-3 with TRBJ1-6, with 7 nucleotides matching TRBD1. In germline, CDR1 is SGHTA, CDR2 FQGTGA. Trimming took 4 bases from V and 10 from J; bases not matched to a gene: 7. The CDR3 loop spans 14 amino acids. Looking up the rest from reference TRBV7-3 and TRBJ1-6 gives the full variable domain: GAGVSQTPSNKVTEKGKYVELRCDPISGHTALYWYRQSLGQGPEFLIYFQGTGAADDSGLPNDRFFAVRPEGSVSTLKIQRTERGDSAVYLCASSSTGSRSPLHFGNGTRLTVT.

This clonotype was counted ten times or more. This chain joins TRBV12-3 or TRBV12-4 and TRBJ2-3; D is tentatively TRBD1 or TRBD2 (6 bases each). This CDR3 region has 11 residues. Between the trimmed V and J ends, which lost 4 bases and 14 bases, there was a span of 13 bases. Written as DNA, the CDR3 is TGTGCCAGCAGTTCGGGGGCCGTTTGGTATTTT. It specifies CASSSGAVWYF.

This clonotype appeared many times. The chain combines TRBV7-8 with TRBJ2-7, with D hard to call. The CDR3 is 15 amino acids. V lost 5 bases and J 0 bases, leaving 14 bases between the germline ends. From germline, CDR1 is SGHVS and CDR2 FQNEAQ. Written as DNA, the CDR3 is TGTGCCAGCAGCCCCTCATTACAGAGCTCCTACGAGCAGTACTTC. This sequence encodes CASSPSLQSSYEQYF.

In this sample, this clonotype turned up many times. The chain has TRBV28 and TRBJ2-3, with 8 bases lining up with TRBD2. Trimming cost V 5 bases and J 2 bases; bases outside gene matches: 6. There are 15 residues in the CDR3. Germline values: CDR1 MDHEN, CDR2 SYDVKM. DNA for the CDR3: TGTGCCAGCAGTCGAGCGGGGGCCATCACAGATACGCAGTATTTT. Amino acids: CASSRAGAITDTQYF. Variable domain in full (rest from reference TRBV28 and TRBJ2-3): DVKVTQSSRYLVKRTGEKVFLECVQDMDHENMFWYRQDPGLGLRLIYFSYDVKMKEKGDIPEGYSVSREKKERFSLILESASTNQTSMYLCASSRAGAITDTQYFGPGTRLTVL.

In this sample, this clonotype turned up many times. The CDR3 loop is CASGGNANEKLFF. The DNA for the CDR3 is TGTGCCAGCGGGGGGAACGCTAATGAAAAACTGTTTTTT. V and J are TRBV18 and TRBJ1-4, with TRBD1 as a possible D gene (5 bases). The V gene lost 8 bases and the J gene lost 3 bases, with 10 bases spanning the gap. The CDR3 runs 13 residues. Looked up from germline, CDR1 is KGHSH and CDR2 is LQKENI.

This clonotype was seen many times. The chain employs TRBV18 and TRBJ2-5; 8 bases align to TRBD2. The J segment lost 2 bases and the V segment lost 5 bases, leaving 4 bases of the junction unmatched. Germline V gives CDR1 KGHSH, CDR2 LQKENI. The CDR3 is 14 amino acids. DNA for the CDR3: TGTGCCAGCTCAGCAGGACTAGCACAAGAGACCCAGTACTTC. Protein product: CASSAGLAQETQYF.

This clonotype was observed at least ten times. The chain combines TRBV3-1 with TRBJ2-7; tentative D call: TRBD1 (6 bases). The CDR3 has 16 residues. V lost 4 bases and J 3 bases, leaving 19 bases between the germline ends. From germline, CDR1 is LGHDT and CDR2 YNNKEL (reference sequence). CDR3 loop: CASSPDTGTPYYEQYF. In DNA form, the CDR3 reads TGTGCCAGCAGCCCAGACACCGGGACACCCTACTACGAGCAGTACTTC.

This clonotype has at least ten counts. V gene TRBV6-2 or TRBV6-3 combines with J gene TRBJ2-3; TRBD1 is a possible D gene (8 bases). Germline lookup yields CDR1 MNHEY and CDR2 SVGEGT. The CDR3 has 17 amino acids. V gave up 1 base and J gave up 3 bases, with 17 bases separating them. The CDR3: CASSYLPGQGGTDTQYF. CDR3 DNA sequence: TGTGCCAGCAGTTACTTACCCGGACAGGGAGGGACAGATACGCAGTATTTT.

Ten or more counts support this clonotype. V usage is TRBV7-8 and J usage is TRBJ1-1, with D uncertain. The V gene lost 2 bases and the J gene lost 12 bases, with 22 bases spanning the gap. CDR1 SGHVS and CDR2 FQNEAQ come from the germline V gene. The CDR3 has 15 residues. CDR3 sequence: CASSLYLQALLPTFF. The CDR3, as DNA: TGTGCCAGCAGCTTATACCTTCAAGCCCTTCTCCCAACTTTCTTT.

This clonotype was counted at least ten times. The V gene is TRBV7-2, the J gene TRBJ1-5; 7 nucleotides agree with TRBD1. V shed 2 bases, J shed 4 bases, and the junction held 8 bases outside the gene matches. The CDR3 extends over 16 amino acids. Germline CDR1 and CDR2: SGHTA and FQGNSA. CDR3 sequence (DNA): TGTGCCAGCAGCTTATCGCACAGGGGATGGAATCAGCCCCAGCATTTT. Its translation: CASSLSHRGWNQPQHF.

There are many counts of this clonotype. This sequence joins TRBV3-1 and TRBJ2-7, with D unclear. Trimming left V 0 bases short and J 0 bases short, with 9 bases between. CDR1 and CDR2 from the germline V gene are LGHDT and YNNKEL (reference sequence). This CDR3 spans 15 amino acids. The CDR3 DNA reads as TGTGCCAGCAGCCAAGATTGGAGTGTCTCCTACGAGCAGTACTTC. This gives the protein CASSQDWSVSYEQYF.

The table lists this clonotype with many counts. CDR3 sequence: CASSGGYGYTF. The CDR3 DNA reads TGCGCCAGCAGTGGGGGCTATGGCTACACCTTC. The rearrangement joins TRBV4-3 to TRBJ1-2; TRBD1 might be the D (5 bases). The germline V gene has CDR1 LGHNA and CDR2 YSLEER. With 6 bases removed from V and 4 bases from J, the gap between germline ends came to 6 bases. The length of the CDR3 is 11 residues.

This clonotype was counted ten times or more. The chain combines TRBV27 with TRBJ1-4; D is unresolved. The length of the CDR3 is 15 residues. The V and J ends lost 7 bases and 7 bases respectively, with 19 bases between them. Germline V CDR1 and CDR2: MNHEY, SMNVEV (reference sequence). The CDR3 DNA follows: TGTGCCAGCACCCCTATTAAGAGGGTGGGTGAAAAACTGTTTTTT. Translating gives CASTPIKRVGEKLFF.

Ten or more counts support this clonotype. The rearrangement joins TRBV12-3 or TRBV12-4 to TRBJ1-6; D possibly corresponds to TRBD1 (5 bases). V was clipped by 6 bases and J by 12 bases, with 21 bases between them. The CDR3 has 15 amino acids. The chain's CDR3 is CASSPGHPSPGPLHF. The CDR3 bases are TGTGCCAGCAGCCCAGGACACCCCAGCCCTGGACCCCTCCACTTT.

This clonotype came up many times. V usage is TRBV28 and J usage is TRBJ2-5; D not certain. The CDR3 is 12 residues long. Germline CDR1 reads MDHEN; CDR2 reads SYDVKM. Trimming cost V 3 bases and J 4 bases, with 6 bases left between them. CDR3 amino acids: CASSLLRETQYF. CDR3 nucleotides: TGTGCCAGCAGTTTGCTTAGAGAGACCCAGTACTTC.

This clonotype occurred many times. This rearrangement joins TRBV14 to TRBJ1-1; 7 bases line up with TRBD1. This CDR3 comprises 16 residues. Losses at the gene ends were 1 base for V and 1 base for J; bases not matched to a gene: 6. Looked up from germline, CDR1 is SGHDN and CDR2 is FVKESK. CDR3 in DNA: TGTGCCAGCAGCCAAGTTGTTTGGACAGGGAACACTGAAGCTTTCTTT. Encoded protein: CASSQVVWTGNTEAFF.

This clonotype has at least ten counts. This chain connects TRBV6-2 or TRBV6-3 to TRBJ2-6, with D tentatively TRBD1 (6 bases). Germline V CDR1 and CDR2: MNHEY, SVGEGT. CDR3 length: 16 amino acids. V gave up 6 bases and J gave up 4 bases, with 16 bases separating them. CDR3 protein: CASSYRAARGANVLTF. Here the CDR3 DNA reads TGTGCCAGCAGCTACAGGGCGGCAAGGGGGGCCAACGTCCTGACTTTC.

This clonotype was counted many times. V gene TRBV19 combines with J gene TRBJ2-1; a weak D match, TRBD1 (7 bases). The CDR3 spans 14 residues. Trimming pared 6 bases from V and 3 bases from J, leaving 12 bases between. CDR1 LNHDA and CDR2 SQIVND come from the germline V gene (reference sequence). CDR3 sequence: CASSGQGGYNEQFF. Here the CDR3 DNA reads TGTGCCAGTAGCGGCCAGGGGGGCTACAATGAGCAGTTCTTC.